This T cell receptor (beta chain) came from a study of neoadjuvant anti-PD-1 for oral cavity cancer. V was shortened by 0 bases and J by 2 bases, with 9 bases between the two germline ends. CDR3 length: 15 residues. CDR1 and CDR2 (germline): MGHDK, SYGVNS. This clone was seen once. Blood libraries mostly used 400 to 500 ng genomic DNA, six replicates each. Generated by immunoSEQ multiplex PCR, the TCRdb table keeps only in-frame clones and is missing some. The data hold some 14,000 clones, with 60% to 80% observed a single time. Sequences were derived from PBMCs, sampled before nivolumab (anti-PD-1) treatment. The chain carries TRBV25-1 and TRBJ2-3; D gene ambiguous. The receptor comes from a person aged 35 to 85 with oral cavity squamous cell carcinoma. CDR3 DNA: TGTGCCAGCAGTGAATATCTCACAGTCACAGATACGCAGTATTTT. It encodes CASSEYLTVTDTQYF.